These T cell receptor beta chains were read from a single sample in a study of cytomegalovirus exposure and HLA in healthy donors. Measured with immunoSEQ multiplex PCR; TCRdb has only the in-frame clones, and not every one. The data show fewer than 90,000 clones, approximately 93% seen once. The specimen was PBMCs. The receptors shown here come from a woman between 18 and 29 years old in good health and CMV-seropositive. Both conserved end residues are part of each CDR3. Each record gives: clone size, J gene, D gene, CDR3 length, V gene, CDR3 protein, CDR3 DNA. D genes are given only for firm matches. A row's size may be missing; if present it is once, few, many or a size class.

. | TRBJ1-1 | . | 15 | TRBV5-1 | CASSADINMNTEAFF | TGCGCCAGCAGCGCGGACATAAATATGAACACTGAAGCTTTCTTT
. | TRBJ2-3 | . | 16 | TRBV10-3 | CAITPAVADSTDTQYF | TGTGCCATCACCCCCGCTGTAGCGGATAGCACAGATACGCAGTATTTT
. | TRBJ1-4 | . | 17 | TRBV9 | CASSVEGGVSTNEKLFF | TGTGCCAGCAGCGTAGAGGGGGGGGTTTCAACTAATGAAAAACTGTTTTTT
. | TRBJ1-1 | TRBD1 | 14 | TRBV7-9 | CASSFTGANTEAFF | TGTGCCAGCAGCTTCACAGGGGCAAACACTGAAGCTTTCTTT
. | TRBJ1-2 | . | 12 | TRBV11-3 | CASSRPGDGYTF | TGTGCCAGCAGCCGACCGGGGGATGGCTACACCTTC
. | TRBJ1-1 | . | 13 | TRBV5-1 | CASMEQGNTEAFF | TGCGCCAGCATGGAGCAGGGAAACACTGAAGCTTTCTTT
. | TRBJ1-1 | . | 13 | TRBV5-8 | CASSLYRVGEAFF | TGTGCCAGCAGCTTGTACCGGGTCGGTGAAGCTTTCTTT
. | TRBJ1-1 | . | 13 | TRBV28 | CASSLSVNTEAFF | TGTGCCAGCAGTTTGTCGGTGAACACTGAAGCTTTCTTT
once | TRBJ1-1 | . | 13 | TRBV6-5 | CASTVLGNTEAFF | TGTGCCAGCACTGTCCTAGGGAACACTGAAGCTTTCTTT
. | TRBJ2-1 | TRBD2 | 17 | TRBV15 | CATSRDLGTSGYNEQFF | TGTGCCACCAGCAGAGATCTTGGGACTAGCGGCTACAATGAGCAGTTCTTC
. | TRBJ1-2 | TRBD1 | 14 | TRBV7-2 | CASSLIGGGWGYTF | TGTGCCAGCAGCTTAATAGGGGGCGGCTGGGGCTACACCTTC